The sample holds a few counts of the clone carrying this T cell receptor (beta chain). The V segment lost 9 bases and the J segment 2 bases; nucleotides outside the gene matches: 16. CDR3 length: 16 amino acids. CDR1 and CDR2 (germline): SGHNT, YYREEE (reference sequence). Individuals aged about 18 to 90 years were recruited from approximately 24 US areas. In the original workflow: Estimation of nucleated cell counts relied on the amplification of reference gene primers. TCRdb keeps only in-frame clones here, not all; method: immunoSEQ multiplex PCR. D and trimming come from the DNA, and the V and J calls and clone size come from that table. The table shows fewer than 250,000 clones, with 83% occurring only once. The record originates from a study of blood T cell repertoires in COVID-19. Study context: Italy, Spain and the United States were the sources of the convalescent and acute COVID-19 samples. The cDNA or gDNA used as material had been derived from T cells, B-cell-depleted T cells, or PBMCs.

V usage is TRBV5-4 and J usage is TRBJ1-2, with 7 positions matching TRBD1. The sample comprised PBMCs or T cells enriched from blood (not recorded which). This TCR derives from a woman aged 40-49 years who had been exposed to COVID-19. The CDR3 DNA is TGTGCCACCGGTGCTGAGGGGACAGATTACAACTATGGCTACACCTTC. Protein product: CATGAEGTDYNYGYTF.